This TCR beta chain was recorded in a study of identifying expanded T cells in peripheral blood. This CDR3 contains 12 residues. V lost 8 bases, J lost 4 bases, and 8 bases lay in between. Per the germline V gene, CDR1 is LNHDA and CDR2 is SQIVND (reference sequence). Collection occurred without any documented infections or immune events in donors. This clone was seen just once. Its antigen is as yet unknown. TCRdb's copy holds only in-frame clones and misses some; the assay was immunoSEQ multiplex PCR. The top ten clones hold about 5.9% of a sample with about 100,000 clones, over 70% of them seen once. Study results and limitations: About 1.2 clones differed between technical replicates, versus around 15 and 18 over time. Across healthy donors, higher total template counts meant significantly greater approximately two-week count variance.

The rearrangement links TRBV19 to TRBJ2-2; no reliable D call. The clonotype was recovered from a person between 18 and 69 years old in good health. The sequencing input was blood. DNA for the CDR3: TGTGCCAGTTCCTTTACCACCGGGGAGCTGTTTTTT. Residues: CASSFTTGELFF.